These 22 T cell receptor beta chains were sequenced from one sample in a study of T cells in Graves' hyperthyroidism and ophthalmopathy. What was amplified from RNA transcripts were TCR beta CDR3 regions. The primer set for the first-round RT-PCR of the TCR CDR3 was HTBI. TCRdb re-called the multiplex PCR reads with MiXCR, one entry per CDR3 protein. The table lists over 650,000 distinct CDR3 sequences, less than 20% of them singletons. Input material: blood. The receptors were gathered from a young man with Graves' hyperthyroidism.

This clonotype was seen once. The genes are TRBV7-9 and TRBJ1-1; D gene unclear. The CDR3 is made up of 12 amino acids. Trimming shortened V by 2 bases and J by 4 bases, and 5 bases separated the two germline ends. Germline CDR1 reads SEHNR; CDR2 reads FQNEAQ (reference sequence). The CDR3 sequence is CASSLTLTEAFF. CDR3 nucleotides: TGTGCCAGCAGCTTAACCCTCACTGAAGCTTTCTTT.

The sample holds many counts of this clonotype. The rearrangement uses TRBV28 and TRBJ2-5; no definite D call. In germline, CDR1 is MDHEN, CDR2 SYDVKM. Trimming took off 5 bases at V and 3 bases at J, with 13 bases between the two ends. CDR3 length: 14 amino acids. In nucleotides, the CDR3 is TGTGCCAGCAGTCCGCAAGGTCTCGAAGAGACCCAGTACTTC. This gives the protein CASSPQGLEETQYF. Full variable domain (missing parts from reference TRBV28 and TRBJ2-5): DVKVTQSSRYLVKRTGEKVFLECVQDMDHENMFWYRQDPGLGLRLIYFSYDVKMKEKGDIPEGYSVSREKKERFSLILESASTNQTSMYLCASSPQGLEETQYFGPGTRLLVL.

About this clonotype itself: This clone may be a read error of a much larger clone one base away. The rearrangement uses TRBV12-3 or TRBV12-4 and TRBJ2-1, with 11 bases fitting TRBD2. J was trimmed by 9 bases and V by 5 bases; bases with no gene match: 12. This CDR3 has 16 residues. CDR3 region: CASSVGLAASHGEQFF. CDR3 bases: TGTGCCAGCAGTGTGGGACTAGCGGCCTCCCACGGTGAGCAGTTCTTC.

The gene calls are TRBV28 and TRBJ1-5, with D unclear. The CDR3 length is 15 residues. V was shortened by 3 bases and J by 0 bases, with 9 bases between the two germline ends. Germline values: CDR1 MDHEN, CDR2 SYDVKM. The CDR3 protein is CASSFSRFSNQPQHF. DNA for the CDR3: TGTGCCAGCAGTTTCTCTCGGTTTAGCAATCAGCCCCAGCATTTT.

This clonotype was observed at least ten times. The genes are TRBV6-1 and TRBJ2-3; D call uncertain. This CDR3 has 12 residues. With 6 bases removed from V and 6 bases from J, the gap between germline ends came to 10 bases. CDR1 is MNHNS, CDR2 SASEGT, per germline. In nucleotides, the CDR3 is TGTGCCAGCAGATCCTTTGGTGATACGCAGTATTTT. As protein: CASRSFGDTQYF.

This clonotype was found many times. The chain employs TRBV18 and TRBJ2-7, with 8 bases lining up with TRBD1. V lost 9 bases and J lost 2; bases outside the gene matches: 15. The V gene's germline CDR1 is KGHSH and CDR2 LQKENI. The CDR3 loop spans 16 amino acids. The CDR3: CASSPQGATYTYEQYF. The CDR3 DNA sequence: TGTGCCAGTTCTCCGCAGGGGGCAACCTACACCTACGAGCAGTACTTC.

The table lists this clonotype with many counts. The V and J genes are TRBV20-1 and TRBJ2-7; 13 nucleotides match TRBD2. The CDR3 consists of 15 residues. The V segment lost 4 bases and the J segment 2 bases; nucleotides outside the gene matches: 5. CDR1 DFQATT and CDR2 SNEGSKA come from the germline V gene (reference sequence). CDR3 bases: TGCAGTGCTAAACGTGGACTAGCGGGGGCCTACGAGCAGTACTTC. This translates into CSAKRGLAGAYEQYF.

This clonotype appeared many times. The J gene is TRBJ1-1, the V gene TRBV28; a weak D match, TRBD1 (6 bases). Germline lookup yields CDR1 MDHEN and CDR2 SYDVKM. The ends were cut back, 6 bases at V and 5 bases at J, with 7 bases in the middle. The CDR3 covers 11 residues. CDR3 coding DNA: TGTGCCAGCAGAGGACAGACTGAAGCTTTCTTT. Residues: CASRGQTEAFF.

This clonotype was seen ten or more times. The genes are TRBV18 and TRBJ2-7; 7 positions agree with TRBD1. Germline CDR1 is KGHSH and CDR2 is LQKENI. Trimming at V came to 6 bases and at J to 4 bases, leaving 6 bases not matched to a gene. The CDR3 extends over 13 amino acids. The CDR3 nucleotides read TGTGCCAGCTCCCTACCGGGACAGTACGAGCAGTACTTC. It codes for CASSLPGQYEQYF.

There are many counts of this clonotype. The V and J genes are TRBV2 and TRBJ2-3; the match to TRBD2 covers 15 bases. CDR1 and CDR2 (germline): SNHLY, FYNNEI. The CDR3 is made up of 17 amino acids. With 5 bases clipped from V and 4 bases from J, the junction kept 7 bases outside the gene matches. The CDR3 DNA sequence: TGTGCCAGCAGTCGGACTAGCGGGGGGGACTCACCAGATACGCAGTATTTT. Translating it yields CASSRTSGGDSPDTQYF. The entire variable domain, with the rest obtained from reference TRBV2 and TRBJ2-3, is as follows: EPEVTQTPSHQVTQMGQEVILRCVPISNHLYFYWYRQILGQKVEFLVSFYNNEISEKSEIFDDQFSVERPDGSNFTLKIRSTKLEDSAMYFCASSRTSGGDSPDTQYFGPGTRLTVL.

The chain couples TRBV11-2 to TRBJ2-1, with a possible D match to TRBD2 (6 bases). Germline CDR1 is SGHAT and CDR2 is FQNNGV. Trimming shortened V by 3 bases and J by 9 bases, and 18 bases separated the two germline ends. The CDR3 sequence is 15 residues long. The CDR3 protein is CASSLSLQAGTEQFF. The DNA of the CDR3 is TGTGCCAGCAGCTTGTCTCTACAGGCGGGAACTGAGCAGTTCTTC. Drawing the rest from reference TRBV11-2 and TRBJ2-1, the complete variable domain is EAGVAQSPRYKIIEKRQSVAFWCNPISGHATLYWYQQILGQGPKLLIQFQNNGVVDDSQLPKDRFSAERLKGVDSTLKIQPAKLEDSAVYLCASSLSLQAGTEQFFGPGTRLTVL.

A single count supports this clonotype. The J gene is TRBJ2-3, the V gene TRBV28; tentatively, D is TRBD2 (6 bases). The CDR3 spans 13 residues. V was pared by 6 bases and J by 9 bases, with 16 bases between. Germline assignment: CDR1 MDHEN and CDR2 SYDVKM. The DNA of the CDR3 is TGTGCCAGCAGCCCGAAACTAGCCTTCACGCAGTATTTT. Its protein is CASSPKLAFTQYF.

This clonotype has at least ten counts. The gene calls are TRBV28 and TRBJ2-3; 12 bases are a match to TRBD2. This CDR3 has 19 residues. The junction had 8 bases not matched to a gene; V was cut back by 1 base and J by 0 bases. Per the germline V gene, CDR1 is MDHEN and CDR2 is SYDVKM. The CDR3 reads CASSLFASGRARSTDTQYF. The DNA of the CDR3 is TGTGCCAGCAGTTTATTTGCTAGCGGGAGGGCCCGGAGCACAGATACGCAGTATTTT.

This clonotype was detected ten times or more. CDR3 sequence (DNA): TGTGCCAGCAGTGATGGGCTAGCGGGACAGACAGATACGCAGTATTTT. This gives the protein CASSDGLAGQTDTQYF. The gene calls are TRBV2 and TRBJ2-3; 9 positions agree with TRBD2. The ends lost 3 bases at V and 3 bases at J; junction bases unmatched: 7. Germline V CDR1 and CDR2: SNHLY, FYNNEI. CDR3 length equals 16 residues.

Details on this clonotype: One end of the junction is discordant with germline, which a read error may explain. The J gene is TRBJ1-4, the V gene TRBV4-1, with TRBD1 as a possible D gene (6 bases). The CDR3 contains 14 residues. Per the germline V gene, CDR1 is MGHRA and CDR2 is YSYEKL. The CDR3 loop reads CASSQGGDNEKLFF. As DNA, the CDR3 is TGTGCCAGCAGCCAAGGGGGGGACAATGAAAAACTGTTTTTT.

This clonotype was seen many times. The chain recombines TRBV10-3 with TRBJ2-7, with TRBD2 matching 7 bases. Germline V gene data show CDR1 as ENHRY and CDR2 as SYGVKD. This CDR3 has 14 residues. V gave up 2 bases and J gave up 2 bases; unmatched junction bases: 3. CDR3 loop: CAISEGGGTYEQYF. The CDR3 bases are TGTGCCATCAGTGAGGGGGGGGGAACCTACGAGCAGTACTTC.

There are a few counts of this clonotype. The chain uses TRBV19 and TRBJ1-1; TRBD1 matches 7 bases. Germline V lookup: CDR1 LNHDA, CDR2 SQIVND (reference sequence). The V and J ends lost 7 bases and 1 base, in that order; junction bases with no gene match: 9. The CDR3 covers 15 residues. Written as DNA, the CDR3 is TGTGCCAGTACCAAGACAGGGAGGAGGAACACTGAAGCTTTCTTT. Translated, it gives CASTKTGRRNTEAFF.

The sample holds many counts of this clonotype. The CDR3 bases are TGTGCCAGCAGCGAAAACCTAGCGGGAGTAGCCAATGAGCAGTTCTTC. Its protein product is CASSENLAGVANEQFF. This chain joins TRBV7-9 and TRBJ2-1; 10 bases fit TRBD2. Germline CDR1 is SEHNR and CDR2 is FQNEAQ (reference sequence). The CDR3 covers 16 residues. Trimming took 5 bases from V and 6 from J; bases not matched to a gene: 10.

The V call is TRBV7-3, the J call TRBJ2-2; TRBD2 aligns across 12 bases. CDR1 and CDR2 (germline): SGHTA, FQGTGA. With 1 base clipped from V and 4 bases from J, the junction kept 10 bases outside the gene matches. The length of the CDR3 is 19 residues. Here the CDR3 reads CASSLRVALAGGSTGELFF. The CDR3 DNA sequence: TGTGCCAGCAGCTTAAGGGTCGCGCTAGCGGGAGGGAGCACCGGGGAGCTGTTTTTT.

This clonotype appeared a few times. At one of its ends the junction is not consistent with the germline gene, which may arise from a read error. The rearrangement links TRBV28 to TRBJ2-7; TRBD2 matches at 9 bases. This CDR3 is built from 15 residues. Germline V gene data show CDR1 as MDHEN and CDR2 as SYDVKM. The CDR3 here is CACSTTSGGSYEQYF. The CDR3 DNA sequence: TGTGCCTGCAGTACGACTAGCGGAGGCTCCTACGAGCAGTACTTC.

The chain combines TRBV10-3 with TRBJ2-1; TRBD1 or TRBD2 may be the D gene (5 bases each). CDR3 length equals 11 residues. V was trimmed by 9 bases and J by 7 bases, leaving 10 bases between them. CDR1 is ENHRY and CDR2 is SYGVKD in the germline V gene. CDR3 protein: CAMGDGNEQFF. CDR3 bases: TGTGCCATGGGGGACGGAAATGAGCAGTTCTTC.

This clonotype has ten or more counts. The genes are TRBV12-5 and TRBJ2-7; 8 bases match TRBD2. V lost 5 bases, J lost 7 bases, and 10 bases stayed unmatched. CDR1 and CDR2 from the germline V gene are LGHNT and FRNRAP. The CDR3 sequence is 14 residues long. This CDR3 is CASGLGAGVLEQYF. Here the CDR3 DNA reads TGTGCTAGTGGTCTCGGAGCGGGAGTTCTTGAGCAGTACTTC.